This T cell receptor beta chain was profiled in a study of CD8 T cells in Susac syndrome. An amount of RNA that ranged from roughly 0.45 to 1 ug was reverse transcribed with random hexamers. TCR beta CDR3 was amplified by immunoSEQ covering 54 Vbeta and 13 Jbeta. MiXCR, run by TCRdb on the immunoSEQ multiplex PCR reads, gives a single entry per CDR3 protein. Of 100,000 to 150,000 distinct CDR3 sequences in the sample, nearly 95% were seen once. The sample holds a few counts of this clonotype. The V gene lost 6 bases and the J gene lost 2 bases, with 10 bases spanning the gap. From germline, CDR1 is KGHSH and CDR2 LQKENI. The CDR3 is 13 residues long. TCR beta sequencing covered blood CD8+ and CD4+ T cells.

The chain joins TRBV18 to TRBJ2-5, with D possibly being TRBD1 (6 bases). The receptor was derived from a human donor in good health. What was sequenced was CD4+ T cells from PBMCs. CDR3 residues: CASSRTAQETQYF. CDR3 nucleotide sequence: TGTGCCAGCTCTCGGACAGCACAAGAGACCCAGTACTTC.